This is a list of T cell receptor beta chains from one sample in a study of cytomegalovirus exposure and HLA in healthy donors. Sequencing was performed with immunoSEQ multiplex PCR; in TCRdb, only in-frame clones are kept and a portion is missing. The sample has 180,000 or so clones; just over 75% are singletons. Sample: PBMCs. The receptors originated from a man between 18 and 35 years old in good health and CMV-seronegative. The CDR3 runs from the conserved cysteine through the conserved F or W. The D gene is left open where the match is weak. Some rows have no size entry. The others give once, few or many, or a class for an expanded clone.

abundance | len | j_gene | v_gene | d_gene | CDR3aa | CDR3nt
. | 14 | TRBJ2-1 | TRBV18 | . | CASSLGGSYNEQFF | TGTGCCAGCTCACTCGGGGGCTCCTACAATGAGCAGTTCTTC
. | 15 | TRBJ1-1 | TRBV18 | TRBD1 | CASSQDRAVNTEAFF | TGTGCCAGCTCACAAGACAGGGCCGTGAACACTGAAGCTTTCTTT
. | 15 | TRBJ1-1 | TRBV27 | . | CASGPFSGLNTEAFF | TGTGCCAGCGGACCTTTCTCGGGGTTGAACACTGAAGCTTTCTTT
. | 14 | TRBJ2-1 | TRBV19 | . | CASTAGQLDNEQFF | TGTGCCAGTACCGCGGGACAGTTGGACAATGAGCAGTTCTTC
. | 14 | TRBJ2-7 | TRBV11-2 | . | CASSFVSEPYEQYF | TGTGCCAGCAGCTTTGTGTCAGAACCTTACGAGCAGTACTTC
. | 14 | TRBJ1-3 | TRBV30 | . | CAWSVVASGNTIYF | TGTGCCTGGAGTGTGGTGGCCTCTGGAAACACCATATATTTT
. | 14 | TRBJ2-5 | TRBV7-9 | TRBD2 | CASSLGLAEETQYF | TGTGCCAGCAGCCTAGGACTAGCTGAAGAGACCCAGTACTTC
. | 12 | TRBJ1-2 | TRBV7-9 | . | CASSFLGGGYTF | TGTGCCAGCAGCTTTTTGGGAGGTGGCTACACCTTC
. | 14 | TRBJ1-4 | TRBV11-2 | . | CASSLRQDNEKLFF | TGTGCCAGCAGCCTGAGACAGGACAATGAAAAACTGTTTTTT
once | 14 | TRBJ1-2 | TRBV5-1 | . | CASSVGQGTYGYTF | TGCGCCAGCAGCGTCGGGCAGGGAACGTATGGCTACACCTTC
. | 14 | TRBJ1-1 | TRBV5-5 | TRBD1 | CASSLLQGGTEAFF | TGTGCCAGCAGCTTGCTACAGGGGGGGACTGAAGCTTTCTTT
. | 16 | TRBJ2-3 | TRBV5-6 | TRBD1 | CASSADRGRRTDTQYF | TGTGCCAGCAGCGCAGACAGGGGCAGAAGGACAGATACGCAGTATTTT
. | 15 | TRBJ1-2 | TRBV5-6 | TRBD1 | CASSFRTGGGYGYTF | TGTGCCAGCAGCTTCCGGACAGGGGGAGGCTATGGCTACACCTTC
once | 16 | TRBJ2-1 | TRBV9 | . | CASSVDRRDSYNEQFF | TGTGCCAGCAGCGTAGATAGGCGGGACTCCTACAATGAGCAGTTCTTC
few | 15 | TRBJ2-7 | TRBV19 | TRBD1 | CASSSPGTGSYEQYF | TGTGCCAGTAGTAGTCCCGGGACAGGGTCCTACGAGCAGTACTTC
. | 15 | TRBJ2-7 | TRBV10-3 | TRBD2 | CAISESSGGAFEQYF | TGTGCCATCAGTGAGTCAAGCGGGGGGGCCTTTGAGCAGTACTTC
. | 17 | TRBJ2-6 | TRBV5-6 | TRBD1 | CASSPDRGLTGANVLTF | TGTGCCAGCAGCCCGGACAGGGGGCTGACCGGGGCCAACGTCCTGACTTTC
. | 14 | TRBJ2-7 | TRBV6-5 | TRBD1 | CATSDRVPSYEQYF | TGTGCCACCTCCGACAGGGTGCCCTCCTACGAGCAGTACTTC
. | 15 | TRBJ2-7 | TRBV5-1 | TRBD2 | CASSLGLAGAGEQYF | TGCGCCAGCAGCCTGGGACTAGCGGGGGCAGGGGAGCAGTACTTC
. | 13 | TRBJ1-1 | TRBV7-8 | . | CASSPYRVTEAFF | TGTGCCAGCAGCCCTTACAGGGTTACTGAAGCTTTCTTT
. | 14 | TRBJ2-1 | TRBV2 | . | CASSERLRRGEQFF | TGTGCCAGCAGTGAAAGGTTGCGGCGGGGTGAGCAGTTCTTC
. | 14 | TRBJ1-2 | TRBV7-2 | . | CASSPTGSNYGYTF | TGTGCCAGCAGCCCGACCGGGTCCAACTATGGCTACACCTTC
. | 17 | TRBJ2-6 | TRBV5-1 | TRBD1 | CASSLVTGGSGANVLTF | TGCGCCAGCAGCTTGGTAACAGGGGGCTCGGGGGCCAACGTCCTGACTTTC
. | 14 | TRBJ1-1 | TRBV18 | TRBD1 | CASSPGQENTEAFF | TGTGCCAGCTCTCCGGGACAGGAGAACACTGAAGCTTTCTTT
. | 14 | TRBJ1-1 | TRBV10-3 | . | CASSFGQTNTEAFF | TGTGCCAGTTCCTTTGGGCAGACGAACACTGAAGCTTTCTTT
few | 15 | TRBJ1-2 | TRBV6-6 | TRBD1 | CASRRNTGVVYGYTF | TGTGCCAGCAGACGCAATACAGGGGTCGTGTATGGCTACACCTTC
. | 16 | TRBJ2-7 | TRBV4-1 | TRBD2 | CASSSRTSGPTYEQYF | TGCGCCAGCAGCTCGCGGACTAGCGGGCCAACCTACGAGCAGTACTTC
once | 14 | TRBJ1-2 | TRBV7-2 | . | CASSLGGVNYGYTF | TGTGCCAGCAGCTTAGGTGGAGTAAACTATGGCTACACCTTC
few | 14 | TRBJ1-5 | TRBV6-1 | . | CASSTADSNQPQHF | TGTGCCAGCAGTACAGCCGATAGCAATCAGCCCCAGCATTTT
. | 15 | TRBJ2-7 | TRBV9 | . | CASSVNLAPERRQYF | TGTGCCAGCAGCGTAAATCTGGCCCCCGAGCGGCGGCAGTACTTC
. | 14 | TRBJ1-2 | TRBV7-2 | TRBD1 | CASSLGTGGSGYTF | TGTGCCAGCAGCTTAGGGACAGGGGGAAGTGGCTACACCTTC
. | 13 | TRBJ1-1 | TRBV7-9 | . | CASSLDRNTEAFF | TGTGCCAGCAGCTTGGACAGGAACACTGAAGCTTTCTTT
few | 13 | TRBJ2-1 | TRBV30 | TRBD1 | CAWNGQGVNEQFF | TGTGCCTGGAACGGGCAGGGGGTGAATGAGCAGTTCTTC